This is a list of T cell receptor beta chains from one sample in a study of blood T cell repertoires in COVID-19. The table came from immunoSEQ multiplex PCR; TCRdb's copy has only in-frame clones and leaves some out. Among 25,000 to 35,000 clones listed, roughly nine tenths were seen once. What was sequenced was peripheral blood. The receptors were sampled from a man at least 80 years old with acute or convalescent COVID-19. The CDR3 runs from the conserved cysteine through the conserved F or W. Each record gives: V gene, J gene, D gene, clone size, CDR3 DNA, CDR3 protein. A D gene is named only where the DNA matches it firmly. The size field is filled for only some rows; it gives once, few, many or a size class.

TRBV5-5	TRBJ1-2	NA	NA	TGTGCCAGCAGCCCAGGTGGGGGCGAGGACTATGGCTACACCTTC	CASSPGGGEDYGYTF
TRBV10-1	TRBJ1-5	TRBD1	NA	TGCGCCAGCAGTGAGTCGTATGACCTGCGGGACAGGGCACCTAATAGCAATCAGCCCCAGCATTTT	CASSESYDLRDRAPNSNQPQHF
TRBV19	TRBJ2-5	TRBD1	NA	TGTGCCAGTAGTACCGGACAGGGAGAGACCCAGTACTTC	CASSTGQGETQYF
TRBV6-5	TRBJ1-1	TRBD1	NA	TGTGCCAGCAGTACGGACAGGGGGACTGAAGCTTTCTTT	CASSTDRGTEAFF
TRBV9	TRBJ1-1	NA	NA	TGTGCCAGCAGCCCCCGGGGGGGCGGCGCTGAAGCTTTCTTT	CASSPRGGGAEAFF
TRBV4-1	TRBJ2-7	TRBD1	NA	TGCGCCAGCAGCCAAGATCTTGCGACAGGGGGTAACGAGCAGTACTTC	CASSQDLATGGNEQYF
TRBV29-1	TRBJ2-1	NA	NA	TGCAGCGTTGAAACCAGCTACAATGAGCAGTTCTTC	CSVETSYNEQFF
TRBV19	TRBJ1-6	TRBD1	NA	TGTGCCAGTAGTGCGAACACGGGGACAGGGGACTCACCCCTCCACTTT	CASSANTGTGDSPLHF
TRBV2	TRBJ1-2	TRBD1	NA	TGTGCCAGCATCTCCGGGACAGGTTTTGGCTACACCTTC	CASISGTGFGYTF
TRBV4-1	TRBJ1-1	NA	NA	TGCGCCAGCAGCCTAGATTTCGACAGCCCCACTGAAGCTTTCTTT	CASSLDFDSPTEAFF
TRBV5-6	TRBJ2-2	NA	NA	TGTGCCAGCAGCTTGCCGGTCACCGGGGAGCTGTTTTTT	CASSLPVTGELFF
TRBV5-4	TRBJ2-7	TRBD1	NA	TGTGCCAGCAGCTTCGAGACAGGGGGATACGAGCAGTACTTC	CASSFETGGYEQYF
TRBV7-6	TRBJ1-1	NA	NA	TGTGCCAGCAGCTTAGCCATCGCGGGGCGGCCTGAAGCTTTCTTT	CASSLAIAGRPEAFF
TRBV30	TRBJ1-2	TRBD1	once	TGTGCCTGGAGTGGAGGGACAGGGAACTATGGCTACACCTTC	CAWSGGTGNYGYTF
TRBV3-1/TRBV3-2	TRBJ2-7	NA	NA	TGTGCCAGCAGCCCCTACCCCTCACCCTCCTACGAGCAGTACTTC	CASSPYPSPSYEQYF
TRBV12-3/TRBV12-4	TRBJ2-1	NA	NA	TGTGCCAGCAGGTCAACCTACAATGAGCAGTTCTTC	CASRSTYNEQFF
TRBV18	TRBJ1-4	NA	NA	TGTGCCAGCTCACCATTGGCGGGACGGGGAAATGAAAAACTGTTTTTT	CASSPLAGRGNEKLFF
TRBV6-2/TRBV6-3	TRBJ2-7	NA	NA	TGTGCCAGCAGTTACTCCCAGGGAGGTGGAGAGCAGTACTTC	CASSYSQGGGEQYF
TRBV19	TRBJ1-1	NA	NA	TGTGCCAGTAGTAACCTGCCTGGCAGCACTGAAGCTTTCTTT	CASSNLPGSTEAFF
TRBV11-3	TRBJ2-7	NA	NA	TGTGCCAGCAGCTTAGATCGGGGCAGGGGACACGAGCAGTACTTC	CASSLDRGRGHEQYF
TRBV6-5	TRBJ1-1	NA	NA	TGTGCCAGCAGTCTTCAGGGCAACACTGAAGCTTTCTTT	CASSLQGNTEAFF
TRBV11-2	TRBJ1-2	TRBD1	once	TGTGCCAGCACCCGGGACAGGGGCGACTATGGCTACACCTTC	CASTRDRGDYGYTF
TRBV30	TRBJ1-1	TRBD1	NA	TGTGCCTGTTCCCGACAGGGAGGCTTCATTGGCACTGAAGCTTTCTTT	CACSRQGGFIGTEAFF
TRBV10-1	TRBJ2-3	TRBD2	NA	TGCGCCAGCAGCTTAGCGGGGGGGCCCACAGATACGCAGTATTTT	CASSLAGGPTDTQYF
TRBV7-8	TRBJ1-2	NA	NA	TGTGCCAGCAGCTTAGAGTACAGCCCCTATGGCTACACCTTC	CASSLEYSPYGYTF
TRBV6-4	TRBJ2-1	TRBD2	NA	TGTGCCAGCAGTGACGGGCTAGCGGGGCCCTATAGCTCCTACAATGAGCAGTTCTTC	CASSDGLAGPYSSYNEQFF
TRBV11-2	TRBJ1-6	NA	NA	TGTGCCAGCAGCTTAGCTCTGAGGGAAAATTCACCCCTCCACTTT	CASSLALRENSPLHF
TRBV7-8	TRBJ1-1	NA	few	TGTGCCAGCAGCTTCGAGGGGAACACTGAAGCTTTCTTT	CASSFEGNTEAFF
TRBV19	TRBJ1-5	NA	NA	TGTGCCAGTAGTATAGGACAGCTTAGCAATCAGCCCCAGCATTTT	CASSIGQLSNQPQHF
TRBV2	TRBJ1-5	TRBD1	few	TGTGCCAGCAGTGAACGACAGGGAGGAAGCCGGGGTCAGCCCCAGCATTTT	CASSERQGGSRGQPQHF